This section outlines one T cell receptor (beta chain) sequence together with its context. These data originate in a study of shared clonotypes between healthy human individuals. There are 20 residues in the CDR3. V lost 5 bases and J 4 bases, leaving 29 bases between the germline ends. Germline-derived CDR1 and CDR2 are MDHEN and SYDVKM. Naive CD8 cells, CD45RO-negative and positively selected for CCR7, excluded terminally differentiated effector memory CD45RA+ cells. Profiling relied on immunoSEQ multiplex PCR, and the TCRdb table lists in-frame clones only, not all of them. Of roughly 2.1 million clones listed, just over 90% are singletons.

The sequence derives from a young man in good health. Some clones in this sample may be carry-over from other donors' samples. Sample: naive CD8+ T cells from PBMCs. The V call is TRBV28, the J call TRBJ2-2; possible D gene TRBD1, 7 bases. The CDR3 spells CASSLRDSRLAGLLTGELFF. The CDR3 DNA is TGTGCCAGCAGTCTCCGGGACAGCAGACTGGCGGGACTTCTCACCGGGGAGCTGTTTTTT.